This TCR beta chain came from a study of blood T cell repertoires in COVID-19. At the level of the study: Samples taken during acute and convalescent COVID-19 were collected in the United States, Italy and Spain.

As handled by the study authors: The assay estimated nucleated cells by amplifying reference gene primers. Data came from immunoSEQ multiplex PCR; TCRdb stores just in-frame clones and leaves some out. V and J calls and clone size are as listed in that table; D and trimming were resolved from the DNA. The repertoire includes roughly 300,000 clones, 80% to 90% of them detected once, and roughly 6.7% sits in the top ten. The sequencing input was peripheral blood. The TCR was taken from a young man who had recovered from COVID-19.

CDR3 amino acids: CASSWGQGNYGYTF. CDR3 coding DNA: TGTGCCAGCAGCTGGGGACAGGGGAACTATGGCTACACCTTC. The V and J genes are TRBV5-6 and TRBJ1-2; 10 nucleotides match TRBD1. This CDR3 region has 14 residues. Unmatched junction bases numbered 1, after V lost 3 bases and J lost 2 bases. Germline lookup yields CDR1 SGHDT and CDR2 YYEEEE. The full variable domain, rest sourced from reference TRBV5-6 and TRBJ1-2, is DAGVTQSPTHLIKTRGQQVTLRCSPKSGHDTVSWYQQALGQGPQFIFQYYEEEERQRGNFPDRFSGHQFPNYSSELNVNALLLGDSALYLCASSWGQGNYGYTFGSGTRLTVV.